This T cell receptor (beta chain) was profiled in a study of early stage breast cancer tumors. Study information: The ER+/PR+/HER2- tumors included fewer than ten ductal and a handful of lobular carcinomas. Notes on the study in general: Tumors had roughly 2.4-fold higher T cell density and higher clonality than adjacent normal breast tissue. Tumor and normal breast were distinguished via blood comparison in about 90% of the 16 patients. Chain pairing and CD4, CD8 or FOXP3 expression were not captured.

Method: immunoSEQ multiplex PCR; TCRdb's copy keeps in-frame clones and lacks some. The table includes roughly 57,000 clones, around 90% detected once. The germline V gene encodes CDR1 SGHRS and CDR2 YFSETQ. This CDR3 spans 14 amino acids. After removal of 3 bases from V and 6 bases from J, the junction contained 7 bases not matched to a gene. About this clone: Its antigen is unknown.

The sequence derives from a person aged 65 to 85 with breast cancer. The specimen sequenced was blood. V usage is TRBV5-1 and J usage is TRBJ2-7, with 9 bases matching TRBD1. For the CDR3, the DNA is TGCGCCAGCAGCTCCGGGACAGGGTTTCTCGAGCAGTACTTC. Amino acid sequence: CASSSGTGFLEQYF.